What follows describes a single T cell receptor (beta chain). Its antigen is undetermined. The V gene lost 5 bases and the J gene lost 7 bases, with 15 bases spanning the gap. Germline CDR1 SEHNR, CDR2 FQNEAQ (reference sequence). CDR3 length equals 13 residues. The data were taken from a study of CD8+ T cells in alopecia areata. Study in general: Treated patients received severity scores based on the percentage of scalp area affected. Whole-study results and caveats: Lesional scalp, especially alopecia totalis/universalis, showed higher clonality than normal scalp.

The sample's treatment: oral pan-JAK inhibitor, 5-10 mg twice daily. Patients with alopecia areata provided lesional scalp punch biopsies as well as peripheral blood. RNA, once extracted, was reverse transcribed into cDNA for use as the sequencing template. Using immunoSEQ multiplex PCR, the repertoire was profiled, and TCRdb retains in-frame clones only, with some absent. The sample yields 35,000 to 45,000 clones, approximately 92% seen once. The sample in question was CD8+ T cells sorted from blood, obtained at week 24, from a patient treated with tofacitinib. The chain has TRBV7-9 and TRBJ2-7; D is unclear. The TCR sequence derives from a human donor with alopecia areata. The CDR3 DNA follows: TGTGCCAGCAGCCCCCGTTTAGCCGGGGAGCAGTACTTC. Translating gives CASSPRLAGEQYF.